This TCR beta chain was found in a study of shared clonotypes between healthy human individuals. Method: immunoSEQ multiplex PCR; TCRdb's copy keeps in-frame clones and lacks some. The table records around 2,000,000 clones, roughly 94% of them present only once. Germline V gene sequence: CDR1 SEHNR, CDR2 FQNEAQ (reference sequence). Trimming took off 1 base at V and 7 bases at J, with 14 bases between the two ends. The CDR3 spans 14 residues. Selected positively for CCR7 and CD45RO-negative, naive CD8 cells excluded terminally differentiated effector memory CD45RA+ cells. The V call is TRBV7-9, the J call TRBJ2-7, with a tentative D call TRBD1 (5 bases). The sequencing input was naive CD8+ T cells sorted from blood. The sequence derives from a man between 18 and 29 years old in good health. The chain's CDR3 is CASSLEGPDGEQYF. CDR3 nucleotide sequence: TGTGCCAGCAGCTTAGAGGGGCCAGATGGGGAGCAGTACTTC.